The present T cell receptor (beta chain) was sequenced within a study of blood T cell repertoires in COVID-19. For the study at large: The study drew acute and convalescent COVID-19 samples from the United States, Italy and Spain.

This clone was counted only a few times. Seattle enrolled patients during active infection and tracked them longitudinally. Original data processing: Amplification of reference gene primers provided the estimated nucleated cell counts. Sequencing used immunoSEQ multiplex PCR; TCRdb keeps in-frame clones, though not all of them. The DNA gave D and trimming, while V, J and clone size come from that table. The sample includes roughly 230,000 clones, roughly 80% of them seen just once. Germline lookup yields CDR1 SGHRS and CDR2 YFSETQ. The V end was cut by 4 bases, the J end by 4 bases, with 12 bases between. The CDR3 contains 13 residues.

Sequenced input: peripheral blood. V and J are TRBV5-1 and TRBJ2-7; weak D call: TRBD2 (6 bases). This receptor was taken from an elderly woman with COVID-19, enrolled during active disease. CDR3 amino acids: CASSKDSGYEQYV. Here the CDR3 DNA reads TGCGCCAGCAGCAAGGATAGCGGATACGAGCAGTACGTC.